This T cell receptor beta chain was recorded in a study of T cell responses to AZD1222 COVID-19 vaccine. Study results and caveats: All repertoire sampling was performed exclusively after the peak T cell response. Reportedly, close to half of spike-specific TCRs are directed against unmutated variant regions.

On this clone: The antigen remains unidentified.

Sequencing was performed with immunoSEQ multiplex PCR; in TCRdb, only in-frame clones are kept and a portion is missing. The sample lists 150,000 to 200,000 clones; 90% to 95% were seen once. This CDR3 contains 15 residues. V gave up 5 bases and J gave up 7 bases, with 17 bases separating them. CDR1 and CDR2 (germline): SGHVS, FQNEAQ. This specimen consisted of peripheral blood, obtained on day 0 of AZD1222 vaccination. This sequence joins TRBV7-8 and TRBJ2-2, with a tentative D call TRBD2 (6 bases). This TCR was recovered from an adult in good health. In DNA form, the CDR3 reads TGTGCCAGCAGCCCGGGGGTGGTCGTAGGCGGGGAGCTGTTTTTT. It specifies CASSPGVVVGGELFF. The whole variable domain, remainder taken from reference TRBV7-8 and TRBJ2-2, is GAGVSQSPRYKVAKRGQDVALRCDPISGHVSLFWYQQALGQGPEFLTYFQNEAQLDKSGLPSDRFFAERPEGSVSTLKIQRTQQEDSAVYLCASSPGVVVGGELFFGEGSRLTVL.